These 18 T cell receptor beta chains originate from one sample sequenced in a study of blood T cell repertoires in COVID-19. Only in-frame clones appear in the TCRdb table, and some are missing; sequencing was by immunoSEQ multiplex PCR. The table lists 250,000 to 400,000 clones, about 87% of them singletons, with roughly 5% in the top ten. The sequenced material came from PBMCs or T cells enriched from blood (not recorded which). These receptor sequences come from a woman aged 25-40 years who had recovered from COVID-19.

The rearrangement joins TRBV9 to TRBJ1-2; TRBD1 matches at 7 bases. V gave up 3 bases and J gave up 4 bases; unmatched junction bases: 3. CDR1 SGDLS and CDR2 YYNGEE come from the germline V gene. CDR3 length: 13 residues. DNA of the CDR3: TGTGCCAGCAGCGGAGGGGGCGTCTATGGCTACACCTTC. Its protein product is CASSGGGVYGYTF.

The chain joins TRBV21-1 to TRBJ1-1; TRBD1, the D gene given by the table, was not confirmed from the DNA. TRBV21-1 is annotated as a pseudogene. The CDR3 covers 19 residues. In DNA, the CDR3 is TGTGCCAGCAGCAAAGAACTCCGAAACGATACAGGGTTCAACACTGAAGCTTTCTTT. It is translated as CASSKELRNDTGFNTEAFF.

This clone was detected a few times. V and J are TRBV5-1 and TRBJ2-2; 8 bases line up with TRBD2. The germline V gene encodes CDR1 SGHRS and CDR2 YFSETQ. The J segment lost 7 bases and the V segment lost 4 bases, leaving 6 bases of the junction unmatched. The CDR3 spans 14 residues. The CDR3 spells CASSPGLEVGELFF. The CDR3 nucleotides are TGCGCCAGCAGCCCGGGACTAGAAGTCGGGGAGCTGTTTTTT. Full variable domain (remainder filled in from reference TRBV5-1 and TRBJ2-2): KAGVTQTPRYLIKTRGQQVTLSCSPISGHRSVSWYQQTPGQGLQFLFEYFSETQRNKGNFPGRFSGRQFSNSRSEMNVSTLELGDSALYLCASSPGLEVGELFFGEGSRLTVL.

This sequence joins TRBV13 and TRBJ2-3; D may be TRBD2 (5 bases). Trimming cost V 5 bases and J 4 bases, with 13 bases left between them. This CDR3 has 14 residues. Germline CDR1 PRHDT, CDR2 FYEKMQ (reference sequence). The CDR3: CASSPRLAPDTQYF. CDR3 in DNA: TGTGCCAGCAGCCCCCGGCTAGCACCAGATACGCAGTATTTT.

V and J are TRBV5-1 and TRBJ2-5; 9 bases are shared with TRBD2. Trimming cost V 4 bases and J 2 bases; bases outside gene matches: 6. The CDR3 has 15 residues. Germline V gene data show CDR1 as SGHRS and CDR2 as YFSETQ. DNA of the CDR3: TGCGCCAGCAGCAGCGGGGGGACCTCTCAAGAGACCCAGTACTTC. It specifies CASSSGGTSQETQYF.

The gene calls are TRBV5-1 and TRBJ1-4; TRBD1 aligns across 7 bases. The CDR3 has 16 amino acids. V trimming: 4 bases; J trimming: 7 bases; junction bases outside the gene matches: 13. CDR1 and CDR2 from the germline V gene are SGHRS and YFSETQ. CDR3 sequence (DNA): TGCGCCAGCAGCCCCAAAAACACAGGGGAAGGTGAAAAACTGTTTTTT. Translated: CASSPKNTGEGEKLFF.

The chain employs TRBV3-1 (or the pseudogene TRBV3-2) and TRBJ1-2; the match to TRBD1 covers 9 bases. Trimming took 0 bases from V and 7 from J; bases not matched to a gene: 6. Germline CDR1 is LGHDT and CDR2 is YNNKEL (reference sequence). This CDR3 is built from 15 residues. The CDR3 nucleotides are TGTGCCAGCAGCCAAGATCTAACAGGGGGCCGTGGCTACACCTTC. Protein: CASSQDLTGGRGYTF.

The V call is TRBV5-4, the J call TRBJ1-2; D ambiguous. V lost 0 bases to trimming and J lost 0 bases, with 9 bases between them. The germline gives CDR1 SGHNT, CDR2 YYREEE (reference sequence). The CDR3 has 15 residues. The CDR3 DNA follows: TGTGCCAGCAGCTTGGGGGTCGGGGCTAACTATGGCTACACCTTC. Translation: CASSLGVGANYGYTF.

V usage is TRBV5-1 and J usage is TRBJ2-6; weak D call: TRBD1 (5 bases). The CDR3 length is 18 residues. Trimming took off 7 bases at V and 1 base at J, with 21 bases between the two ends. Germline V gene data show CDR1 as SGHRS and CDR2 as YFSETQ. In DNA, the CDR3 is TGCGCCAGCGCTATCACCCATCTTTCAGGGTCTGGGGCCAACGTCCTGACTTTC. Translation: CASAITHLSGSGANVLTF.

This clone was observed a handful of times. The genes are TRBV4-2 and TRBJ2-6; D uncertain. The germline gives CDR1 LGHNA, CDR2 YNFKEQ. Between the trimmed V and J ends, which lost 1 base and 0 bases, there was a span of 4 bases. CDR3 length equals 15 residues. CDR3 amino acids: CASSQGHSGANVLTF. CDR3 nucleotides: TGTGCCAGCAGCCAAGGGCACTCTGGGGCCAACGTCCTGACTTTC.

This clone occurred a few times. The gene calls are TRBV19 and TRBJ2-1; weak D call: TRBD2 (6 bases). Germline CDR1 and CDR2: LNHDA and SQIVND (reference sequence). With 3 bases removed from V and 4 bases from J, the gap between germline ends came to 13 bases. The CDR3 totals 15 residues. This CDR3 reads CASSIGTAIYNEQFF. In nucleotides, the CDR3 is TGTGCCAGTAGTATTGGGACTGCGATATACAATGAGCAGTTCTTC.

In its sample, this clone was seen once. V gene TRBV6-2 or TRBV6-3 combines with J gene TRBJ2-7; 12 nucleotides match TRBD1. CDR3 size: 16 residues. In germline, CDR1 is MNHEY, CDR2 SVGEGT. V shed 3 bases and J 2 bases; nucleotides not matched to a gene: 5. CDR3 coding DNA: TGTGCCAGCAGTTATTCCGGGACAGGGGGCCCCTACGAGCAGTACTTC. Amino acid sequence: CASSYSGTGGPYEQYF.

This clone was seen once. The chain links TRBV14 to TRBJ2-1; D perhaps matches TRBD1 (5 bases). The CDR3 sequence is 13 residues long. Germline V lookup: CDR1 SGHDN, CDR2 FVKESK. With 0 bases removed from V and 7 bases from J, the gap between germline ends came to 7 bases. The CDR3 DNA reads TGTGCCAGCAGCCAAGATCCAGGGAATGAGCAGTTCTTC. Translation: CASSQDPGNEQFF. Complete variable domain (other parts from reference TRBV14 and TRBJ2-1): EAGVTQFPSHSVIEKGQTVTLRCDPISGHDNLYWYRRVMGKEIKFLLHFVKESKQDESGMPNNRFLAERTGGTYSTLKVQPAELEDSGVYFCASSQDPGNEQFFGPGTRLTVL.

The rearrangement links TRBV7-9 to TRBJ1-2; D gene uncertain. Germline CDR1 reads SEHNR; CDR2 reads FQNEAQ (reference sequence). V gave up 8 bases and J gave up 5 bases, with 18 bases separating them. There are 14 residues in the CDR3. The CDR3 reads CASHGEGRRYGYTF. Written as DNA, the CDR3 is TGTGCCAGCCATGGGGAGGGAAGGAGGTATGGCTACACCTTC.

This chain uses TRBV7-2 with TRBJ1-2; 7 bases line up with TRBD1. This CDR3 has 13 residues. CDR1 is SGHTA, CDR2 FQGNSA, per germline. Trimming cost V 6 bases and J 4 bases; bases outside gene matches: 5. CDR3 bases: TGTGCCAGCAGAAGGACAGGACCCTATGGCTACACCTTC. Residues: CASRRTGPYGYTF.

Written as DNA, the CDR3 is TGTGCCAGCAGTCGGGACTCCGGAGGGACCCAGTACTTC. Translating it yields CASSRDSGGTQYF. The chain combines TRBV7-6 with TRBJ2-5; D possibly corresponds to TRBD2 (6 bases). From germline, CDR1 is SGHVS and CDR2 FNYEAQ. V was clipped by 6 bases and J by 7 bases, with 15 bases between them. The CDR3 has 13 residues.

The DNA for the CDR3 is TGTGCCAGTAGTATCACGGGGGGAAATGAAAAACTGTTTTTT. The encoded protein is CASSITGGNEKLFF. The rearrangement links TRBV19 to TRBJ1-4; TRBD1 is a possible D gene (5 bases). V was pared by 3 bases and J by 5 bases, with 10 bases between. Per the germline V gene, CDR1 is LNHDA and CDR2 is SQIVND (reference sequence). The CDR3 totals 14 residues.

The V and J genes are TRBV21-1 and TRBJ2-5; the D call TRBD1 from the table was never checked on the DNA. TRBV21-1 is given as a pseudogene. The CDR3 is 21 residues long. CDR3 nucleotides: TGTGCCAGCAGCAAAGTAGATTCAGGCGACAGGGGGTGGGAGTACCAAGAGACCCAGTACTTC. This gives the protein CASSKVDSGDRGWEYQETQYF.